What follows are 26 T cell receptor beta chains derived from one specimen sequenced in a study of control samples from healthy donors and cancer patients. Using immunoSEQ multiplex PCR, the repertoire was profiled, and TCRdb retains in-frame clones only, with some absent. In the table there are about 55,000 clones, around 96% of which are singletons. Sequences were obtained from blood. The receptors shown here come from a woman aged 25 to 39 in good health.

The chain joins TRBV27 to TRBJ2-3; no reliable D call. The germline V gene has CDR1 MNHEY and CDR2 SMNVEV (reference sequence). The ends were cut back, 5 bases at V and 2 bases at J, with 11 bases in the middle. CDR3 size: 14 residues. The CDR3 DNA sequence: TGTGCCAGCAGTCCCTCAACAGCCACAGATACGCAGTATTTT. As protein: CASSPSTATDTQYF.

The chain is built from TRBV2 and TRBJ1-6, with TRBD1 identical over 9 bases. The length of the CDR3 is 17 residues. Germline CDR1 reads SNHLY; CDR2 reads FYNNEI. With 1 base clipped from V and 10 bases from J, the junction kept 11 bases outside the gene matches. CDR3 nucleotide sequence: TGTGCCAGCAGTGAAGATACAGGGACAGGGACGGAATCACCCCTCCACTTT. Amino acids: CASSEDTGTGTESPLHF.

This sequence joins TRBV11-2 and TRBJ2-7, with 12 nucleotides matching TRBD2. With 5 bases clipped from V and 5 bases from J, the junction kept 7 bases outside the gene matches. Germline assignment: CDR1 SGHAT and CDR2 FQNNGV. CDR3 length equals 15 residues. DNA of the CDR3: TGTGCCAGCAGCGTTCAACTAGCGGGAGGAAACGAGCAGTACTTC. Translated, it gives CASSVQLAGGNEQYF.

Concerning this clone: One junction end does not reproduce the germline sequence, and a read error may be involved. CDR3 amino acids: CAGSPPNSNEQFF. The CDR3 DNA follows: TGTGCCGGCAGTCCCCCGAACAGTAATGAGCAGTTCTTC. V usage is TRBV28 and J usage is TRBJ2-1; D gene ambiguous. This CDR3 has 13 residues. Looked up from germline, CDR1 is MDHEN and CDR2 is SYDVKM.

This chain links TRBV19 with TRBJ2-7; TRBD2 might be the D (5 bases). This CDR3 is 14 amino acids long. V dropped 5 bases and J dropped 0 bases, with 11 bases sitting between them. Germline loops: CDR1 LNHDA, CDR2 SQIVND (reference sequence). The CDR3, as DNA: TGTGCCAGTAGTGACCCAGCGGACTCCTACGAGCAGTACTTC. Amino acids: CASSDPADSYEQYF.

The J gene is TRBJ1-2, the V gene TRBV23-1; D is unresolved. TRBV23-1 is an ORF for which the function is uncertain. The CDR3 is made up of 15 amino acids. With 2 bases removed from V and 7 bases from J, the gap between germline ends came to 17 bases. CDR3 residues: CASSQPPDRPSGYTF. In nucleotides, the CDR3 is TGCGCCAGCAGTCAACCTCCGGACCGGCCTAGTGGCTACACCTTC.

V gene TRBV5-8 combines with J gene TRBJ2-1; 7 nucleotides match TRBD1. Germline CDR1 is SGHTS and CDR2 is YDEGEE. The junction had 3 bases not matched to a gene; V was cut back by 3 bases and J by 3 bases. This CDR3 contains 14 residues. The chain's CDR3 is CASSSGTDYNEQFF. CDR3 nucleotides: TGTGCCAGCAGCTCCGGGACAGACTACAATGAGCAGTTCTTC.

This chain links TRBV7-9 with TRBJ2-1, with 7 bases lining up with TRBD2. Trimming removed 5 bases from V and 4 bases from J; junction bases left unmatched: 5. This CDR3 region has 14 residues. The germline V gene has CDR1 SEHNR and CDR2 FQNEAQ (reference sequence). CDR3 loop: CASSPRGRYNEQFF. CDR3 DNA: TGTGCCAGCAGCCCGCGGGGGAGGTACAATGAGCAGTTCTTC.

This clone is a singleton in its sample. The chain carries TRBV7-2 and TRBJ1-1; TRBD1 is a possible D gene (5 bases). V was shortened by 3 bases and J by 1 base, with 12 bases between the two germline ends. The CDR3 sequence is 15 residues long. In germline, CDR1 is SGHTA, CDR2 FQGNSA. The CDR3 nucleotides are TGTGCCAGCAGCTTGTCCGGGACCACGAACACTGAAGCTTTCTTT. Translation: CASSLSGTTNTEAFF.

About this clone: One junction end does not reproduce the germline sequence, and a read error may be involved. Distinct nucleotide sequences in the sample also encode this CDR3. DNA for the CDR3: TGCGCCAGCAGCGGGGGGGTCGCGGGAGGGCCCCACACCGGGGAGCTGTTTTTT. As protein: CASSGGVAGGPHTGELFF. J is TRBJ2-2 and V is TRBV9, with 10 bases aligning to TRBD2. The CDR3 contains 18 residues. Germline assignment: CDR1 SGDLS and CDR2 YYNGEE.

V and J are TRBV2 and TRBJ2-1, with D perhaps being TRBD1 or TRBD2 (6 bases each). Trimming left V 6 bases short and J 3 bases short, with 15 bases between. In germline, CDR1 is SNHLY, CDR2 FYNNEI. The CDR3 contains 15 residues. This CDR3 reads CASSDRTTLYNEQFF. The CDR3 nucleotides read TGTGCCAGCAGCGACAGGACTACCCTCTACAATGAGCAGTTCTTC.

The chain recombines TRBV5-1 with TRBJ1-6; D is unresolved. The V end lost 0 bases, the J end lost 9 bases, and 13 bases lay between the germline ends. The V gene's germline CDR1 is SGHRS and CDR2 YFSETQ. The CDR3 consists of 15 residues. The DNA of the CDR3 is TGCGCCAGCAGCTTGGAAGCTAAGGGCTCTTCACCCCTCCACTTT. Translating gives CASSLEAKGSSPLHF.

V is TRBV7-9 and J is TRBJ1-1; D is undetermined. The length of the CDR3 is 13 residues. V dropped 1 base and J dropped 6 bases, with 9 bases sitting between them. The V gene's germline CDR1 is SEHNR and CDR2 FQNEAQ (reference sequence). In nucleotides, the CDR3 is TGTGCCAGCAGCTTAGGTGCTGTGTCTGAAGCTTTCTTT. This codes for CASSLGAVSEAFF.

The chain is built from TRBV19 and TRBJ1-2; 7 bases agree with TRBD1. The germline CDR1 and CDR2 sequences are LNHDA and SQIVND (reference sequence). The CDR3 runs 15 residues. V was pared by 2 bases and J by 0 bases, with 3 bases of the junction left unmatched. Written as DNA, the CDR3 is TGTGCCAGTAGTATACTTACAGGGGCTAACTATGGCTACACCTTC. Translating gives CASSILTGANYGYTF.

The chain carries TRBV7-6 and TRBJ1-1; weak D call: TRBD1 (6 bases). With 0 bases removed from V and 7 bases from J, the gap between germline ends came to 12 bases. Looked up from germline, CDR1 is SGHVS and CDR2 is FNYEAQ. This CDR3 has 14 amino acids. CDR3 region: CASSLASRGGEAFF. The DNA of the CDR3 is TGTGCCAGCAGCTTAGCGTCCAGGGGCGGTGAAGCTTTCTTT. The variable domain in full, completed from reference TRBV7-6 and TRBJ1-1, reads GAGVSQSPRYKVTKRGQDVALRCDPISGHVSLYWYRQALGQGPEFLTYFNYEAQQDKSGLPNDRFSAERPEGSISTLTIQRTEQRDSAMYRCASSLASRGGEAFFGQGTRLTVV.

J is TRBJ1-1 and V is TRBV6-2 or TRBV6-3; D is unresolved. CDR1 MNHEY and CDR2 SVGEGT come from the germline V gene. The CDR3 is made up of 12 amino acids. The germline V and J ends were trimmed by 4 bases and 5 bases, with 8 bases remaining between them. CDR3 coding DNA: TGTGCCAGCAGTTTCGCTGTGACTGAAGCTTTCTTT. Its protein product is CASSFAVTEAFF.

This clone is a singleton in its sample. This rearrangement joins TRBV15 to TRBJ2-7; the match to TRBD2 covers 7 bases. CDR3 length equals 15 residues. V was clipped by 1 base and J by 0 bases; unmatched bases: 3. Per the germline V gene, CDR1 is LNHNV and CDR2 is YYDKDF (reference sequence). This CDR3 is CATSRAGGSSYEQYF. DNA for the CDR3: TGTGCCACCAGCAGAGCCGGGGGGAGCTCCTACGAGCAGTACTTC.

This chain joins TRBV27 and TRBJ1-3; no clear D gene. Germline V gives CDR1 MNHEY, CDR2 SMNVEV (reference sequence). The CDR3 runs 13 residues. V was clipped by 2 bases and J by 0 bases, with 2 bases between them. The CDR3, as DNA: TGTGCCAGCAGTTTAGGCTCTGGAAACACCATATATTTT. This translates into CASSLGSGNTIYF.

The chain employs TRBV5-6 and TRBJ2-2, with D unclear. The CDR3 sequence is 13 residues long. Germline V gene sequence: CDR1 SGHDT, CDR2 YYEEEE. V was pared by 4 bases and J by 0 bases, with 4 bases between. The CDR3: CASSITNTGELFF. CDR3 bases: TGTGCCAGCAGCATCACGAACACCGGGGAGCTGTTTTTT.

The chain carries TRBV15 and TRBJ2-1; D is unclear. Trimming cost V 0 bases and J 4 bases, with 16 bases left between them. The CDR3 contains 17 residues. Per germline, CDR1 LNHNV and CDR2 YYDKDF (reference sequence). The CDR3, as DNA: TGTGCCACCAGCAGAGATTTGGGTCGAAGAGGTTACAATGAGCAGTTCTTC. This sequence encodes CATSRDLGRRGYNEQFF.

The rearrangement joins TRBV28 to TRBJ2-3; 9 bases line up with TRBD2. CDR1 MDHEN and CDR2 SYDVKM come from the germline V gene. The CDR3 extends over 19 amino acids. V lost 3 bases, J lost 6 bases, and 19 bases stayed unmatched. The CDR3 here is CASSLREGSLAWSMDTQYF. CDR3 nucleotide sequence: TGTGCCAGCAGTTTGCGGGAGGGTTCCCTTGCCTGGAGTATGGATACGCAGTATTTT.

The chain employs TRBV7-9 and TRBJ2-1; D call uncertain. CDR1 and CDR2 from the germline V gene are SEHNR and FQNEAQ (reference sequence). V gave up 7 bases and J gave up 8 bases, with 15 bases separating them. The CDR3 loop spans 13 amino acids. The CDR3: CASTIDPLDEQFF. CDR3 nucleotides: TGTGCCAGCACCATTGACCCCCTCGATGAGCAGTTCTTC.

In nucleotides, the CDR3 is TGTGCCAGCAGTTACTTCCTATCGACAGGGGCAGAGACCCAGTACTTC. Translating it yields CASSYFLSTGAETQYF. The rearrangement uses TRBV6-6 and TRBJ2-5; 8 nucleotides line up with TRBD1. This CDR3 contains 16 residues. The ends lost 1 base at V and 4 bases at J; junction bases unmatched: 8. Germline V CDR1 and CDR2: MNHNY, SVGAGI (reference sequence).

The V gene is TRBV29-1, the J gene TRBJ2-1; a weak D match, TRBD1 (5 bases). Germline CDR1 and CDR2: SQVTM and ANQGSEA. V was shortened by 1 base and J by 9 bases, with 10 bases between the two germline ends. The CDR3 totals 12 residues. CDR3 protein: CSVEVKGREQFF. The CDR3 coding sequence is TGCAGCGTTGAAGTCAAGGGGCGTGAGCAGTTCTTC.

This chain uses TRBV3-1 (or the pseudogene TRBV3-2) with TRBJ2-1; 8 positions match TRBD2. V lost 1 base and J lost 5; bases outside the gene matches: 4. Germline V lookup: CDR1 LGHDT, CDR2 YNNKEL (reference sequence). This CDR3 has 15 amino acids. The DNA of the CDR3 is TGTGCCAGCAGCCAAGGGATGGGACTAGACAATGAGCAGTTCTTC. It encodes CASSQGMGLDNEQFF.

The V gene is TRBV12-3 or TRBV12-4, the J gene TRBJ1-2; no firm D call. The length of the CDR3 is 12 residues. V was cut by 2 bases and J by 6 bases, with 7 bases left in between. The CDR3, as DNA: TGTGCCAGCAGTTTATGGGGTAATGGCTACACCTTC. The encoded protein is CASSLWGNGYTF.